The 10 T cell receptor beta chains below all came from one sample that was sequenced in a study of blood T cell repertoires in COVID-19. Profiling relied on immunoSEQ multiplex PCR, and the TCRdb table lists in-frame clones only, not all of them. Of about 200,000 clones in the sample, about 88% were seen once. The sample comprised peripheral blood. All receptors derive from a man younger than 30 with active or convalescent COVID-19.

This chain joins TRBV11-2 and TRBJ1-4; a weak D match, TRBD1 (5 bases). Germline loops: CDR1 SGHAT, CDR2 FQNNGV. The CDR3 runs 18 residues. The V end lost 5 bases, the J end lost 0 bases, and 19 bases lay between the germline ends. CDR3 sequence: CASSANTGHVATNEKLFF. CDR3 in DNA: TGTGCCAGCAGCGCCAATACAGGCCATGTTGCAACTAATGAAAAACTGTTTTTT.

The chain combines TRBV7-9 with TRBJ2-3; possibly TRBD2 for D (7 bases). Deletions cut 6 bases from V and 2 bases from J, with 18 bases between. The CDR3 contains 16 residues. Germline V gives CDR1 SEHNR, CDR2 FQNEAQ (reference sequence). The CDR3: CASSYTGGRPTDTQYF. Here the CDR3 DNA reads TGTGCCAGCAGTTACACGGGGGGCCGACCCACAGATACGCAGTATTTT. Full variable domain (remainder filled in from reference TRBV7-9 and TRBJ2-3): DTGVSQNPRHKITKRGQNVTFRCDPISEHNRLYWYRQTLGQGPEFLTYFQNEAQLEKSRLLSDRFSAERPKGSFSTLEIQRTEQGDSAMYLCASSYTGGRPTDTQYFGPGTRLTVL.

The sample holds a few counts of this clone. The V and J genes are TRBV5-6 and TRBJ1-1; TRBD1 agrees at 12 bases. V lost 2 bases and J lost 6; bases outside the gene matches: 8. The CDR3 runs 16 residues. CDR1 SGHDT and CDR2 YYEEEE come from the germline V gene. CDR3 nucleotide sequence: TGTGCCAGCAGCTTTCACGGGGACAGGGGGCTTCCTGAAGCTTTCTTT. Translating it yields CASSFHGDRGLPEAFF.

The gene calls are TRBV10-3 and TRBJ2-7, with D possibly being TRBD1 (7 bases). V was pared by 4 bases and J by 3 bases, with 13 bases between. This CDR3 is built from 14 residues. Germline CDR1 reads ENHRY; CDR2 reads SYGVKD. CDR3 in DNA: TGTGCCATCAGTGGACAGGGAGGTTTCTACGAGCAGTACTTC. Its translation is CAISGQGGFYEQYF.

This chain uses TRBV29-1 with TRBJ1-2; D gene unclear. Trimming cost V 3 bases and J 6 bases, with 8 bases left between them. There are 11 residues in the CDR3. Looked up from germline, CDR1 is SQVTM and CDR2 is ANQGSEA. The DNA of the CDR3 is TGCAGCGTTGAGGGAGAGGATGGCTACACCTTC. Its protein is CSVEGEDGYTF.

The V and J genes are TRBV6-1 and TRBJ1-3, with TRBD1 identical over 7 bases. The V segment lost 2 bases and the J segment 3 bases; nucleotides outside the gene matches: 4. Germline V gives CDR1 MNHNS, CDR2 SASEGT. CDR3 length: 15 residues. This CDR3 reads CASSEISGGGNTIYF. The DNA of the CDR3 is TGTGCCAGCAGTGAAATTTCAGGGGGTGGAAACACCATATATTTT.

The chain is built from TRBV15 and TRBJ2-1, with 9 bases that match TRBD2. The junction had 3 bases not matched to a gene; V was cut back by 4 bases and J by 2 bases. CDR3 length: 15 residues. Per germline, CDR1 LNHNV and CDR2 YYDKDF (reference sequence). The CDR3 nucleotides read TGTGCCACCAGCACCGGACTAGCGCCCTACAATGAGCAGTTCTTC. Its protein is CATSTGLAPYNEQFF.

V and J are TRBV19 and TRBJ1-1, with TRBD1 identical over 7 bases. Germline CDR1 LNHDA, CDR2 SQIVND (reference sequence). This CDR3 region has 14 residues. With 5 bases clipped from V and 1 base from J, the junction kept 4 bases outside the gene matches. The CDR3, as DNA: TGTGCCAGTAGTGCTAGACAGGGGAACACTGAAGCTTTCTTT. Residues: CASSARQGNTEAFF. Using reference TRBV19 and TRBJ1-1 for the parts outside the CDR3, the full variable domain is DGGITQSPKYLFRKEGQNVTLSCEQNLNHDAMYWYRQDPGQGLRLIYYSQIVNDFQKGDIAEGYSVSREKKESFPLTVTSAQKNPTAFYLCASSARQGNTEAFFGQGTRLTVV.

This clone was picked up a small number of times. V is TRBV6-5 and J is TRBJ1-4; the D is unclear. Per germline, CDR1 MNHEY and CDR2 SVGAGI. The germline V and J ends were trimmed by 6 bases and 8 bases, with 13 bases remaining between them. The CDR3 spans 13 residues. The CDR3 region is CASRTDLGEKLFF. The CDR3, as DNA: TGTGCCAGCAGGACGGACTTAGGGGAAAAACTGTTTTTT.

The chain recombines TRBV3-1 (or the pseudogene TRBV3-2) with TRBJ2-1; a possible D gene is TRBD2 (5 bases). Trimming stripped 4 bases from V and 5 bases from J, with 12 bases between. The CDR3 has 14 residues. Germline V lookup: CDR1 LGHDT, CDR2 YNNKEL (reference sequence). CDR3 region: CASSLQAGDNEQFF. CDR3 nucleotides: TGTGCCAGCAGCCTCCAGGCCGGGGACAATGAGCAGTTCTTC.